The T cell receptor beta chain described here comes from a study of T cell clones after liver transplantation. Whole-study context: Immunosuppression withdrawal was tried within 2 years after liver transplantation in this trial. HCV positivity affected three of eight recipients; the rest lacked autoimmune or viral indications. Notes on the study in general: Small, mixed patient groups and varying post-transplant times limit these conclusions. Graft donor-reactive T cells possibly entered the graft instead of undergoing deletion.

Produced via immunoSEQ multiplex PCR; TCRdb's table is partial and in-frame only. The table has 70,000 or so clones, approximately 92% seen once. In germline, CDR1 is MNHEY, CDR2 SMNVEV (reference sequence). The CDR3 runs 14 residues. V trimming: 6 bases; J trimming: 4 bases; junction bases outside the gene matches: 5. On this clone itself: Its antigen is as yet unknown.

This sequence joins TRBV27 and TRBJ2-4; 8 bases fit TRBD1. The specimen was CD4+ T cells from blood, collected roughly 25 months after liver transplant. This sequence originates from a human patient who received a liver transplant. A subset of T cells may come from the graft donor. In DNA form, the CDR3 reads TGTGCCAGCAGCCGCCGGACAGGGAAAAACATTCAGTACTTC. Translation gives CASSRRTGKNIQYF.